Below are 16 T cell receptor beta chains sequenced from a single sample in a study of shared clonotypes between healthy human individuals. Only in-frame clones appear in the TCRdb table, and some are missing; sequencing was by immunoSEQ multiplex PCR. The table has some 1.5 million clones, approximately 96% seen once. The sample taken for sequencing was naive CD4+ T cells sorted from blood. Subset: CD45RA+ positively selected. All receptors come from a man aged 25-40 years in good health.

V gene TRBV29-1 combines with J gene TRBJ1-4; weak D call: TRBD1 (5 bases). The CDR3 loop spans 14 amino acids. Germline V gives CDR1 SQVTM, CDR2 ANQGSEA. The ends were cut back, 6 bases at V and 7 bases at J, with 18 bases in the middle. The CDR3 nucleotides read TGCAGCGTGGGCTCACGGCAGGGAGGTGAAAAACTGTTTTTT. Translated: CSVGSRQGGEKLFF.

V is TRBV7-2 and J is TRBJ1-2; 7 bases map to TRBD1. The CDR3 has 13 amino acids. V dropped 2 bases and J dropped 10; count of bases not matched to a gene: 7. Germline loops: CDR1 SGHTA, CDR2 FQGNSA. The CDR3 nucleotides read TGTGCCAGCAGCTTACAGACAGGGTTGGCCTACACCTTC. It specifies CASSLQTGLAYTF.

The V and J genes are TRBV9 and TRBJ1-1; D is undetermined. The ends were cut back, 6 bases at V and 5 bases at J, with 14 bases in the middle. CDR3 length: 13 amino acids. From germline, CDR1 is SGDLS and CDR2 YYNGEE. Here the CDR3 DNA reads TGTGCCAGCAACAACCATCGGGGTACTGAAGCTTTCTTT. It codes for CASNNHRGTEAFF. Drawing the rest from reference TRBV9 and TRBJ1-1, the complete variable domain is DSGVTQTPKHLITATGQRVTLRCSPRSGDLSVYWYQQSLDQGLQFLIQYYNGEERAKGNILERFSAQQFPDLHSELNLSSLELGDSALYFCASNNHRGTEAFFGQGTRLTVV.

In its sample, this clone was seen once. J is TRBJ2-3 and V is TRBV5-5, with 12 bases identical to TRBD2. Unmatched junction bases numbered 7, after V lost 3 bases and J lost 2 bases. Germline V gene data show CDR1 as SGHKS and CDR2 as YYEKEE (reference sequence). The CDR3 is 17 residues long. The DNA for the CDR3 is TGTGCCAGCAGCTCCCGACTAGCGGGAGAGTACACAGATACGCAGTATTTT. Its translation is CASSSRLAGEYTDTQYF.

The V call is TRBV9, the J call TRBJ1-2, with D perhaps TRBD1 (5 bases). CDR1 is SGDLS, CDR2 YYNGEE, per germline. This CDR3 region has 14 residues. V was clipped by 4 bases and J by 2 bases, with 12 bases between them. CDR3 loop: CASSPETANYGYTF. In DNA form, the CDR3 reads TGTGCCAGCAGCCCGGAGACAGCGAACTATGGCTACACCTTC. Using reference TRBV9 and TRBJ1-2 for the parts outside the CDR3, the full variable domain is DSGVTQTPKHLITATGQRVTLRCSPRSGDLSVYWYQQSLDQGLQFLIQYYNGEERAKGNILERFSAQQFPDLHSELNLSSLELGDSALYFCASSPETANYGYTFGSGTRLTVV.

In DNA form, the CDR3 reads TGTGCCAGCAGTCGACAGGGAGTCTACGAGCAGTACTTC. Translated, it gives CASSRQGVYEQYF. This sequence joins TRBV28 and TRBJ2-7; 7 bases match TRBD1. Germline-derived CDR1 and CDR2 are MDHEN and SYDVKM. The CDR3 has 13 amino acids. V gave up 5 bases and J gave up 3 bases; unmatched junction bases: 4.

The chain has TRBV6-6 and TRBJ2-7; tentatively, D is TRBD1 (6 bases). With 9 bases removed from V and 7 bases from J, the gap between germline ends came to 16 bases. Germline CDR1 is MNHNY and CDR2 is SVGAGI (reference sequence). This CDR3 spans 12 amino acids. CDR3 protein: CASMTGLGEQYF. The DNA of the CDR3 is TGTGCCAGTATGACAGGCCTCGGGGAGCAGTACTTC.

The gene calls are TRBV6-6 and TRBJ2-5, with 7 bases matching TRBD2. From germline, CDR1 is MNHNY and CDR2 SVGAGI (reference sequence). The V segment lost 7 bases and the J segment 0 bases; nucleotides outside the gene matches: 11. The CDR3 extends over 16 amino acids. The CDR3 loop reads CASKLRVGGYQETQYF. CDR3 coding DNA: TGTGCCAGCAAACTAAGGGTGGGGGGGTACCAAGAGACCCAGTACTTC.

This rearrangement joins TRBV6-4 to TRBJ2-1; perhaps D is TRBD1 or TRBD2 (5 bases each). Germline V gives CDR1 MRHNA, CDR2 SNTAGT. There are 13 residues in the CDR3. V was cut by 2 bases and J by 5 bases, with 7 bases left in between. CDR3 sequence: CASSDRGDNEQFF. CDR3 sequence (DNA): TGTGCCAGCAGTGACAGGGGAGACAATGAGCAGTTCTTC.

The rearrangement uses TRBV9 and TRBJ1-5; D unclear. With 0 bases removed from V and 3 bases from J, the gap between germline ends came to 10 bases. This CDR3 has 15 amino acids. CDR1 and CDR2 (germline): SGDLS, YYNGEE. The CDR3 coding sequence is TGTGCCAGCAGCGTAGGAGAAAAGGACAATCAGCCCCAGCATTTT. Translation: CASSVGEKDNQPQHF.

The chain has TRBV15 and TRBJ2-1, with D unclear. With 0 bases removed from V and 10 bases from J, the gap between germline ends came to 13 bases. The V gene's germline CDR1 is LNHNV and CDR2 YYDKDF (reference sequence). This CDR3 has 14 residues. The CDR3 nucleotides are TGTGCCACCAGCAGAGATCCTGTGGTTCCCGAGCAGTTCTTC. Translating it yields CATSRDPVVPEQFF.

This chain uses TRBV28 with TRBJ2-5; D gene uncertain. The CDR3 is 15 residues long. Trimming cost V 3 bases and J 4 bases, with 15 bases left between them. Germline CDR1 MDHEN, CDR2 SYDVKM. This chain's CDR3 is CASSFAAGRGETQYF. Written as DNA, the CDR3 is TGTGCCAGCAGTTTCGCAGCAGGTAGAGGAGAGACCCAGTACTTC.

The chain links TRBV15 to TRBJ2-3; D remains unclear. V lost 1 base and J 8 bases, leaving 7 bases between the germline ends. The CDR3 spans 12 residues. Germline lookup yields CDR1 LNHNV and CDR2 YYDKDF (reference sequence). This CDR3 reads CATSRALGTQYF. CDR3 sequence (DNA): TGTGCCACCAGCAGAGCACTGGGTACGCAGTATTTT. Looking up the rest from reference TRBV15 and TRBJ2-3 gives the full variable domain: DAMVIQNPRYQVTQFGKPVTLSCSQTLNHNVMYWYQQKSSQAPKLLFHYYDKDFNNEADTPDNFQSRRPNTSFCFLDIRSPGLGDTAMYLCATSRALGTQYFGPGTRLTVL.

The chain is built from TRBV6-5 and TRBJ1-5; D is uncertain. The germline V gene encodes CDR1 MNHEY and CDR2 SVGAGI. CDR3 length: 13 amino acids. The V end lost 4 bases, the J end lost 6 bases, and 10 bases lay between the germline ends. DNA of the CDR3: TGTGCCAGCAGTTCGACGGCGGGTCAGCCCCAGCATTTT. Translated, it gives CASSSTAGQPQHF.

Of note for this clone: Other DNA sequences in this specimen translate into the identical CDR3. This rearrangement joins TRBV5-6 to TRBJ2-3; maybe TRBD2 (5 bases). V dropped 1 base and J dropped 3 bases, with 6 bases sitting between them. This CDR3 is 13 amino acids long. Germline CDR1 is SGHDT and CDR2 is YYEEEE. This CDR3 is CASSLTGTDTQYF. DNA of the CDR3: TGTGCCAGCAGCTTGACGGGAACAGATACGCAGTATTTT. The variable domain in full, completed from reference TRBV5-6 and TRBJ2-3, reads DAGVTQSPTHLIKTRGQQVTLRCSPKSGHDTVSWYQQALGQGPQFIFQYYEEEERQRGNFPDRFSGHQFPNYSSELNVNALLLGDSALYLCASSLTGTDTQYFGPGTRLTVL.

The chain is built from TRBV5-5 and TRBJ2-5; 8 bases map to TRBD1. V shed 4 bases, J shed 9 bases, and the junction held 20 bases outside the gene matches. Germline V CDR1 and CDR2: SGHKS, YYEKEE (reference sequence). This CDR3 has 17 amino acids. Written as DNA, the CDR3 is TGTGCCAGCAGCGCCGGACAGGGAACCACTGAGTTGAAGGCCCAGTACTTC. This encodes CASSAGQGTTELKAQYF.